These T cell receptor beta chains were read from a single sample in a study of OX40 agonist ivuxolimab in advanced cancers. Clones were read by immunoSEQ multiplex PCR, and TCRdb kept only the in-frame ones, dropping some. This table has approximately 32,000 clones, roughly 84% appearing once. Specimen: CD4+ or CD8+ T cells sorted from blood, collected in a trial of the OX40 agonist ivuxolimab. These receptors all stem from an adult with an advanced solid tumor such as melanoma, head and neck, liver or kidney cancer. CDR3s include the opening cysteine and the closing phenylalanine or tryptophan. A D gene is named only where the DNA matches it firmly. Rows may omit the clone size; those that give it use once, few, many or a size class.

cdr3_aa: CASSEAPMYGYTF; cdr3_nt: TGTGCCAGCAGTGAAGCCCCCATGTATGGCTACACCTTC; clone_size: .; j_call: TRBJ1-2; v_call: TRBV2; d_call: .
cdr3_aa: CASGLSRRYNEQFF; cdr3_nt: TGTGCCAGCGGGTTGAGTAGGAGGTACAATGAGCAGTTCTTC; clone_size: .; j_call: TRBJ2-1; v_call: TRBV27; d_call: .
cdr3_aa: CASIRGGLVEEQYF; cdr3_nt: TGTGCCAGCATAAGGGGGGGGCTGGTGGAAGAGCAGTACTTC; clone_size: .; j_call: TRBJ2-7; v_call: TRBV6-1; d_call: .
cdr3_aa: CASSPLGQVYEQYF; cdr3_nt: TGTGCCAGCTCACCCCTGGGACAGGTCTACGAGCAGTACTTC; clone_size: .; j_call: TRBJ2-7; v_call: TRBV18; d_call: TRBD1
cdr3_aa: CATSRGTGFPEAFF; cdr3_nt: TGTGCCACCAGCAGAGGGACAGGGTTCCCTGAAGCTTTCTTT; clone_size: .; j_call: TRBJ1-1; v_call: TRBV15; d_call: TRBD1
cdr3_aa: CASSKNYNEQFF; cdr3_nt: TGTGCCAGTTCGAAGAATTACAATGAGCAGTTCTTC; clone_size: .; j_call: TRBJ2-1; v_call: TRBV6-6; d_call: .
cdr3_aa: CASSHRLAGGDYNEQFF; cdr3_nt: TGCGCCAGCAGCCATAGACTAGCGGGGGGGGACTACAATGAGCAGTTCTTC; clone_size: .; j_call: TRBJ2-1; v_call: TRBV4-1; d_call: TRBD2
cdr3_aa: CASSDDLLREVDYEQYF; cdr3_nt: TGTGCCAGCAGTGACGACCTCTTGAGGGAGGTGGACTACGAGCAGTACTTC; clone_size: .; j_call: TRBJ2-7; v_call: TRBV6-1; d_call: .
cdr3_aa: CASSLSGGVTDTQYF; cdr3_nt: TGTGCCAGCAGCTTGAGCGGGGGGGTCACAGATACGCAGTATTTT; clone_size: once; j_call: TRBJ2-3; v_call: TRBV5-6; d_call: TRBD2
cdr3_aa: CASSKQGNRNEQYF; cdr3_nt: TGTGCCAGCAGCAAACAGGGGAATCGTAACGAGCAGTACTTC; clone_size: .; j_call: TRBJ2-7; v_call: TRBV7-9; d_call: TRBD1
cdr3_aa: CASSFTFDPTPVF; cdr3_nt: TGCGCCAGCAGCTTTACCTTCGATCCTACGCCGGTTTTT; clone_size: .; j_call: TRBJ2-2; v_call: TRBV5-1; d_call: .
cdr3_aa: CAVGQAQYEQYF; cdr3_nt: TGTGCCGTCGGACAGGCTCAATACGAGCAGTACTTC; clone_size: .; j_call: TRBJ2-7; v_call: TRBV2; d_call: TRBD1
cdr3_aa: CASSGDNIRRGETQYF; cdr3_nt: TGTGCCAGCAGTGGGGATAATATTCGGCGGGGGGAGACCCAGTACTTC; clone_size: .; j_call: TRBJ2-5; v_call: TRBV6-1; d_call: TRBD2
cdr3_aa: CASSSSDMEQTQYF; cdr3_nt: TGTGCCAGCAGTTCTAGCGATATGGAGCAGACCCAGTACTTC; clone_size: .; j_call: TRBJ2-5; v_call: TRBV7-6; d_call: .
cdr3_aa: CAISESSGQYSNQPQHF; cdr3_nt: TGTGCCATCAGTGAGTCGAGTGGCCAATATAGCAATCAGCCCCAGCATTTT; clone_size: .; j_call: TRBJ1-5; v_call: TRBV10-3; d_call: .
cdr3_aa: CASSPFLVDGKNTGELFF; cdr3_nt: TGCGCCAGCAGCCCATTTCTAGTGGACGGAAAGAACACCGGGGAGCTGTTTTTT; clone_size: .; j_call: TRBJ2-2; v_call: TRBV5-1; d_call: .
cdr3_aa: CASSSRGQGSNTGELFF; cdr3_nt: TGTGCCAGCAGCTCAAGAGGTCAGGGATCGAACACCGGGGAGCTGTTTTTT; clone_size: .; j_call: TRBJ2-2; v_call: TRBV7-9; d_call: .
cdr3_aa: CASSLGGRLAGVDEQFF; cdr3_nt: TGTGCCAGCAGCTTGGGGGGGAGGCTAGCGGGAGTGGATGAGCAGTTCTTC; clone_size: .; j_call: TRBJ2-1; v_call: TRBV11-3; d_call: TRBD2
cdr3_aa: CASSLGADGELFF; cdr3_nt: TGTGCCAGCAGTTTGGGGGCTGACGGGGAGCTGTTTTTT; clone_size: .; j_call: TRBJ2-2; v_call: TRBV25-1; d_call: .
cdr3_aa: CSVEGRPNYGYTF; cdr3_nt: TGCAGCGTTGAGGGCAGGCCTAACTATGGCTACACCTTC; clone_size: .; j_call: TRBJ1-2; v_call: TRBV29-1; d_call: .
cdr3_aa: CASSQEGTSTHEQFF; cdr3_nt: TGTGCCAGCAGCCAAGAGGGGACTAGTACGCATGAGCAGTTCTTC; clone_size: .; j_call: TRBJ2-1; v_call: TRBV4-2; d_call: TRBD2
cdr3_aa: CASSVDGSGGSTDTQYF; cdr3_nt: TGTGCCAGCAGCGTAGACGGTAGCGGGGGTAGCACAGATACGCAGTATTTT; clone_size: few; j_call: TRBJ2-3; v_call: TRBV9; d_call: TRBD2
cdr3_aa: CSVEGGTGGPYNEQFF; cdr3_nt: TGCAGCGTTGAAGGAGGGACAGGGGGCCCCTACAATGAGCAGTTCTTC; clone_size: .; j_call: TRBJ2-1; v_call: TRBV29-1; d_call: TRBD1
cdr3_aa: CASSRPGQTQETQYF; cdr3_nt: TGTGCCAGCAGCCGTCCGGGACAGACTCAAGAGACCCAGTACTTC; clone_size: .; j_call: TRBJ2-5; v_call: TRBV7-9; d_call: TRBD1
cdr3_aa: CASSLDRGPNYGYTF; cdr3_nt: TGTGCCAGCAGCCTCGACAGGGGGCCTAACTATGGCTACACCTTC; clone_size: .; j_call: TRBJ1-2; v_call: TRBV7-8; d_call: TRBD1
cdr3_aa: CASSLGGGPDTQYF; cdr3_nt: TGTGCCAGCAGCTTAGGAGGGGGTCCAGATACGCAGTATTTT; clone_size: .; j_call: TRBJ2-3; v_call: TRBV11-3; d_call: .
cdr3_aa: CASSRPGTGDKETQYF; cdr3_nt: TGCGCCAGCAGCCGCCCCGGGACAGGAGATAAAGAGACCCAGTACTTC; clone_size: .; j_call: TRBJ2-5; v_call: TRBV4-1; d_call: TRBD1
cdr3_aa: CASSSGTSGTDTQYF; cdr3_nt: TGCGCCAGCAGCTCCGGGACTAGCGGCACAGATACGCAGTATTTT; clone_size: .; j_call: TRBJ2-3; v_call: TRBV5-1; d_call: TRBD2
cdr3_aa: CASSLALGQGFRNIQYF; cdr3_nt: TGTGCCAGCAGCTTAGCGCTAGGACAGGGGTTTAGAAACATTCAGTACTTC; clone_size: .; j_call: TRBJ2-4; v_call: TRBV7-9; d_call: TRBD1
cdr3_aa: CASRPGQTGELFF; cdr3_nt: TGTGCCAGCAGGCCCGGACAGACCGGGGAGCTGTTTTTT; clone_size: .; j_call: TRBJ2-2; v_call: TRBV6-5; d_call: .
cdr3_aa: CASSLTASGDFTDTQYF; cdr3_nt: TGTGCCAGCAGCTTAACGGCTAGCGGGGACTTCACAGATACGCAGTATTTT; clone_size: .; j_call: TRBJ2-3; v_call: TRBV7-3; d_call: TRBD2
cdr3_aa: CASSFRQGSRQFF; cdr3_nt: TGTGCCAGCAGTTTTCGACAGGGCTCGCGGCAGTTCTTC; clone_size: .; j_call: TRBJ2-1; v_call: TRBV27; d_call: TRBD1
cdr3_aa: CASSSPTLGYGYTF; cdr3_nt: TGTGCCAGCAGTTCCCCCACGCTCGGCTATGGCTACACCTTC; clone_size: .; j_call: TRBJ1-2; v_call: TRBV6-5; d_call: .
cdr3_aa: CASSRTRDTDTQYF; cdr3_nt: TGTGCCAGCAGCCGAACCAGAGACACAGATACGCAGTATTTT; clone_size: .; j_call: TRBJ2-3; v_call: TRBV14; d_call: .
cdr3_aa: CASSSRAGSSTDTQYF; cdr3_nt: TGTGCCAGCAGCTCCCGCGCCGGGTCCAGCACAGATACGCAGTATTTT; clone_size: once; j_call: TRBJ2-3; v_call: TRBV13; d_call: .
cdr3_aa: CASSEGLSPGETQYF; cdr3_nt: TGTGCCAGTAGCGAGGGACTATCGCCAGGGGAGACCCAGTACTTC; clone_size: once; j_call: TRBJ2-5; v_call: TRBV6-5; d_call: TRBD2
cdr3_aa: CASTLVVGAYEQYF; cdr3_nt: TGTGCCAGCACCTTGGTTGTGGGGGCCTACGAGCAGTACTTC; clone_size: many; j_call: TRBJ2-7; v_call: TRBV7-2; d_call: .
cdr3_aa: CASSRREAYNEQFF; cdr3_nt: TGTGCCAGCAGTCGCCGGGAGGCCTACAATGAGCAGTTCTTC; clone_size: few; j_call: TRBJ2-1; v_call: TRBV6-5; d_call: TRBD2
cdr3_aa: CASSLQGVSGNTIYF; cdr3_nt: TGTGCCAGCAGTTTACAGGGCGTCTCTGGAAACACCATATATTTT; clone_size: .; j_call: TRBJ1-3; v_call: TRBV27; d_call: .
cdr3_aa: CASSPLGSQETQYF; cdr3_nt: TGTGCCAGCAGCCCTCTAGGGTCCCAAGAGACCCAGTACTTC; clone_size: .; j_call: TRBJ2-5; v_call: TRBV6-5; d_call: .
cdr3_aa: CASSYDGLAPEAYEQYF; cdr3_nt: TGTGCCAGCAGCTACGATGGACTAGCCCCCGAAGCCTACGAGCAGTACTTC; clone_size: .; j_call: TRBJ2-7; v_call: TRBV5-8; d_call: TRBD2
cdr3_aa: CASSLAEAVGGEQFF; cdr3_nt: TGTGCCAGCAGCCTAGCGGAAGCGGTCGGGGGTGAGCAGTTCTTC; clone_size: .; j_call: TRBJ2-1; v_call: TRBV5-5; d_call: TRBD2
cdr3_aa: CASSQGQQGANEQFF; cdr3_nt: TGTGCCAGCAGCCAAGGGCAACAGGGGGCGAATGAGCAGTTCTTC; clone_size: once; j_call: TRBJ2-1; v_call: TRBV4-2; d_call: TRBD1
cdr3_aa: CASSGRGVAAPEQFF; cdr3_nt: TGTGCCAGCAGCGGGCGGGGGGTAGCGGCCCCTGAGCAGTTCTTC; clone_size: .; j_call: TRBJ2-1; v_call: TRBV9; d_call: TRBD2
cdr3_aa: CASSLAGSSYEQYF; cdr3_nt: TGTGCCAGCAGCCTCGCAGGGAGCTCCTACGAGCAGTACTTC; clone_size: few; j_call: TRBJ2-7; v_call: TRBV16; d_call: .
cdr3_aa: CASSLTPSGVEQFF; cdr3_nt: TGTGCCAGCAGTTTAACTCCTAGCGGGGTTGAGCAGTTCTTC; clone_size: .; j_call: TRBJ2-1; v_call: TRBV28; d_call: TRBD2
cdr3_aa: CASSQGLAGAPGNIQYF; cdr3_nt: TGCGCCAGCAGCCAAGGCCTAGCGGGGGCCCCAGGTAACATTCAGTACTTC; clone_size: .; j_call: TRBJ2-4; v_call: TRBV4-3; d_call: TRBD2